A selection of T cell receptor beta chains follows, all from one sample in a study of cytotoxic CD8 clonotypes in ibrutinib-treated CLL. Measured with immunoSEQ multiplex PCR; TCRdb has only the in-frame clones, and not every one. The sample records 110,000 or so clones, about 50% being singletons. Material: PBMCs, obtained after 24 months of ibrutinib treatment. The receptor source for this set is a human donor with chronic lymphocytic leukemia. CDR3s include the opening cysteine and the closing phenylalanine or tryptophan. A D gene is named only where the DNA matches it firmly. Clone size is stated in some rows and not others, as once, few, many or a class when expanded.

d_gene	abundance	v_gene	j_gene	CDR3nt	CDR3aa
TRBD1	NA	TRBV19	TRBJ2-7	TGTGCCAGTAGCCAGAGGACAGGGGGCAACGAGCAGTACTTC	CASSQRTGGNEQYF
NA	NA	TRBV2	TRBJ1-2	TGTGCCAGCCTCGAGGGCCGTGGCTACACCTTC	CASLEGRGYTF
NA	once	TRBV30	TRBJ2-7	TGTGCCTGTTCCGGGAGGGGGCAGGGGCCCTCCTACGAGCAGTACTTC	CACSGRGQGPSYEQYF
NA	NA	TRBV6-6	TRBJ1-1	TGTGCCAGCAGTCTAAGGGGCGGGATGAACACTGAAGCTTTCTTT	CASSLRGGMNTEAFF
TRBD1	NA	TRBV19	TRBJ2-7	TGTGCCAGTAGTATCGGGACAGCGAGCTCCTACGAGCAGTACTTC	CASSIGTASSYEQYF
NA	NA	TRBV7-8	TRBJ2-7	TGTGCCAGCAGCCCCAGGATGGTACCCTACGAGCAGTACTTC	CASSPRMVPYEQYF
TRBD2	NA	TRBV7-3	TRBJ2-2	TGTGCCAGCAGCATCGGGACTAGCGGCACCGGGGAGCTGTTTTTT	CASSIGTSGTGELFF
NA	NA	TRBV5-5	TRBJ1-4	TGTGCCAGCAGCTCGGATCTTGGGGAAAAACTGTTTTTT	CASSSDLGEKLFF
NA	NA	TRBV5-1	TRBJ1-1	TGCGCCAGCAGGAGCGGGGGAGGAAACACTGAAGCTTTCTTT	CASRSGGGNTEAFF
NA	few	TRBV7-8	TRBJ2-3	TGTGCCAGCAGCTTGGCAGATACGCAGTATTTT	CASSLADTQYF
TRBD1	few	TRBV19	TRBJ2-6	TGTGCCAGTAGTATTACAGGGGGGAATTCTGGGGCCAACGTCCTGACTTTC	CASSITGGNSGANVLTF
TRBD2	NA	TRBV4-1	TRBJ2-5	TGCGCCAGCAGCCTTCCGGGGGGGCAGGAGACCCAGTACTTC	CASSLPGGQETQYF
TRBD2	NA	TRBV5-5	TRBJ2-7	TGTGCCAGCAGCTTGGCTGGCGGGGGGGCGATTTCCTACGAGCAGTACTTC	CASSLAGGGAISYEQYF
TRBD1	few	TRBV7-3	TRBJ1-1	TGTGCCAGCAGCGCCCGACAGGGGCCGAACACTGAAGCTTTCTTT	CASSARQGPNTEAFF
NA	NA	TRBV5-1	TRBJ2-3	TGCGCCAGCAGCTTGGGTTCGAGCACAGATACGCAGTATTTT	CASSLGSSTDTQYF
NA	NA	TRBV7-3	TRBJ2-2	TGTGCCAGCAGCGCCGGGGGCTCCGGGGAGCTGTTTTTT	CASSAGGSGELFF
NA	NA	TRBV6-5	TRBJ2-1	TGTGCCAGCAACAAAGGGCTTAGCTCCTACAATGAGCAGTTCTTC	CASNKGLSSYNEQFF
NA	NA	TRBV28	TRBJ1-6	TGTGCCAGCAGTTTTGGCGGTAATTCACCCCTCCACTTT	CASSFGGNSPLHF
NA	NA	TRBV2	TRBJ1-2	TGTGCCAGCAGTGAAGGACAGCGGGGAATGGACGGCTACACCTTC	CASSEGQRGMDGYTF
TRBD2	NA	TRBV18	TRBJ2-3	TGTGCCAGCTCATCCCTCGCGGGGGAAAGCACAGATACGCAGTATTTT	CASSSLAGESTDTQYF
TRBD1	NA	TRBV4-3	TRBJ2-4	TGCGCCAGCAGCCAAGAGGGACAGGGGGTTTCGGGCAAAAACATTCAGTACTTC	CASSQEGQGVSGKNIQYF
NA	few	TRBV6-5	TRBJ1-5	TGTGCCAGCGCCCAGGGGTGGGGTCAGCCCCAGCATTTT	CASAQGWGQPQHF
TRBD1	NA	TRBV7-9	TRBJ1-6	TGTGCCAGCAGCTCAGCGGGACAGAACAATTCACCCCTCCACTTT	CASSSAGQNNSPLHF
NA	NA	TRBV6-5	TRBJ1-6	TGTGCCAGCAGTTACTCGGAGAATTCACCCCTCCACTTT	CASSYSENSPLHF